This T cell receptor beta chain was obtained from a study of blood T cell repertoires in COVID-19. Study at large: The United States, Italy and Spain provided the acute and convalescent COVID-19 samples. T cells, B-cell-depleted T cells, or PBMCs supplied cDNA or gDNA.

The germline V gene has CDR1 SNHLY and CDR2 FYNNEI. The CDR3 is 15 amino acids. Trimming shortened V by 3 bases and J by 3 bases, and 12 bases separated the two germline ends. Authors' data handling: Reference gene primer amplification yielded estimated nucleated cell counts. Clones were sequenced by immunoSEQ multiplex PCR, and TCRdb holds only the in-frame ones, with some missing. The V and J calls and clone size were taken over from that table, and D and trimming were inferred from the DNA. The sample lists some 76,000 clones, about nine tenths occurring once. Sequencing used peripheral blood. This TCR was sampled from a woman in her late teens or twenties with acute or convalescent COVID-19. The gene calls are TRBV2 and TRBJ1-5, with D possibly TRBD1 on 5 matching bases. This chain's CDR3 is CASSDRVVANQPQHF. Written as DNA, the CDR3 is TGTGCCAGCAGTGACAGGGTAGTGGCCAATCAGCCCCAGCATTTT.